These 23 T cell receptor beta chains came from one sample sequenced in a study of T cells in Graves' hyperthyroidism and ophthalmopathy. From RNA transcripts, TCR beta CDR3 regions were amplified. A set of HTBI primers served as the primers for a first-round RT-PCR of the TCR CDR3. TCRdb re-derived calls from the multiplex PCR reads in MiXCR, one entry per CDR3 protein. The data hold around 350,000 distinct CDR3 sequences, with approximately 15% observed a single time. Sequenced material: blood. The receptors derive from a woman between 18 and 29 years old with Graves' hyperthyroidism that later progressed to Graves' ophthalmopathy.

This clonotype has at least ten counts. At one of its ends the junction is not consistent with the germline gene, which may arise from a read error. V gene TRBV27 combines with J gene TRBJ2-1; D gene ambiguous. The CDR3 runs to 13 residues. CDR1 is MNHEY and CDR2 is SMNVEV in the germline V gene (reference sequence). The CDR3 DNA reads TGTGCCTGCAGAGCCGTACTCTACAATGAGCAGTTCTTC. Protein: CACRAVLYNEQFF.

The CDR3 coding sequence is TGTGCCAGCAGTTTCGGGGGAACGGGCATAGATACGCAGTATTTT. This sequence encodes CASSFGGTGIDTQYF. The rearrangement uses TRBV28 and TRBJ2-3; D is possibly TRBD2 (6 bases). Deletions cut 3 bases from V and 5 bases from J, with 15 bases between. Germline CDR1 MDHEN, CDR2 SYDVKM. CDR3 length: 15 amino acids.

V and J are TRBV2 and TRBJ1-2; no firm D call. CDR1 and CDR2 (germline): SNHLY, FYNNEI. The V end lost 4 bases, the J end lost 1 base, and 7 bases lay between the germline ends. The CDR3 is 13 residues long. DNA for the CDR3: TGTGCCAGCAGTGTTGACGGTAACTATGGCTACACCTTC. It specifies CASSVDGNYGYTF.

This clonotype was observed a handful of times. The rearrangement links TRBV5-5 to TRBJ1-6; the D gene is possibly TRBD1 (5 bases). Germline V gene sequence: CDR1 SGHKS, CDR2 YYEKEE (reference sequence). V lost 0 bases to trimming and J lost 10 bases, with 14 bases between them. The CDR3 consists of 15 residues. The CDR3 sequence is CASSLAGAGFSPLHF. The CDR3 bases are TGTGCCAGCAGCTTGGCCGGGGCAGGGTTCTCACCCCTCCACTTT.

This clonotype was observed a handful of times. The junction shows a germline mismatch at one end, possibly a read error. The CDR3 loop is CASREGGNQLQHF. DNA for the CDR3: TGTGCCAGCAGGGAAGGAGGCAATCAGCTCCAGCATTTT. This sequence joins TRBV6-2 or TRBV6-3 and TRBJ1-5; D gene unclear. Looked up from germline, CDR1 is MNHEY and CDR2 is SVGEGT. This CDR3 has 13 residues.

The chain employs TRBV10-3 and TRBJ2-7; the match to TRBD1 covers 10 bases. The CDR3 sequence is 13 residues long. Germline V gene lookup returns CDR1 ENHRY and CDR2 SYGVKD. Germline trimming cut 11 bases from V and 6 bases from J; bases unmatched to any gene: 10. In DNA, the CDR3 is TGTGCCGCCCGGGGACAGGGGAAAGGCGAGCAGTACTTC. Protein product: CAARGQGKGEQYF.

This clonotype has ten or more counts. The V and J genes are TRBV15 and TRBJ2-3, with 9 bases lining up with TRBD2. The CDR3 is 17 amino acids. Per germline, CDR1 LNHNV and CDR2 YYDKDF (reference sequence). V was pared by 0 bases and J by 4 bases, with 8 bases of the junction left unmatched. The CDR3 bases are TGTGCCACCAGCAGAGATACCCATAGCGGGAGAGCAGATACGCAGTATTTT. Its protein is CATSRDTHSGRADTQYF.

V and J are TRBV15 and TRBJ2-1; D is unresolved. This CDR3 is 13 amino acids long. Germline V gives CDR1 LNHNV, CDR2 YYDKDF (reference sequence). V lost 4 bases, J lost 11 bases, and 15 bases lay in between. The CDR3 DNA reads as TGTGCCACCAGCACTAGATCCGCAGTTAAGCAGTTCTTC. Encoded protein: CATSTRSAVKQFF.

A few counts support this clonotype. V is TRBV19 and J is TRBJ2-7; TRBD1 agrees at 9 bases. The germline CDR1 and CDR2 sequences are LNHDA and SQIVND (reference sequence). The CDR3 totals 14 residues. The junction had 7 bases not matched to a gene; V was cut back by 7 bases and J by 3 bases. CDR3 nucleotides: TGTGCCAGTAACATGGGGACAGGGATCTACGAGCAGTACTTC. Translating gives CASNMGTGIYEQYF.

The chain recombines TRBV28 with TRBJ1-1; 7 bases match TRBD1. V dropped 5 bases and J dropped 1; count of bases not matched to a gene: 7. The germline V gene encodes CDR1 MDHEN and CDR2 SYDVKM. The CDR3 contains 15 residues. CDR3 sequence (DNA): TGTGCCAGCAGTCGCCTCCGGGACAGGAACACTGAAGCTTTCTTT. Protein product: CASSRLRDRNTEAFF.

This clonotype was recorded only once. This rearrangement joins TRBV24-1 to TRBJ2-2; D gene uncertain. Trimming removed 4 bases from V and 3 bases from J, with 2 bases in between. The CDR3 has 12 amino acids. The germline V gene encodes CDR1 KGHDR and CDR2 SFDVKD. The CDR3 spells CATSEYTGELFF. The CDR3 nucleotides read TGTGCCACCAGTGAGTACACCGGGGAGCTGTTTTTT.

The chain carries TRBV4-1 and TRBJ2-1; 10 positions agree with TRBD2. The CDR3 spans 16 residues. V was pared by 0 bases and J by 7 bases, with 6 bases of the junction left unmatched. Germline V gives CDR1 MGHRA, CDR2 YSYEKL. CDR3 sequence (DNA): TGCGCCAGCAGCCAAGAGCCAGCGGGAGGGCGTAATGAGCAGTTCTTC. Translating it yields CASSQEPAGGRNEQFF.

As regards this clonotype: A much larger clone differs from this one at a single base, so this may be a read error. The CDR3 protein is CASSIPSLTEAFF. CDR3 nucleotide sequence: TGTGCCAGCAGCATCCCCTCCCTCACTGAAGCTTTCTTT. The genes are TRBV7-9 and TRBJ1-1; D gene unclear. The CDR3 is 13 residues long. Trimming pared 5 bases from V and 4 bases from J, leaving 11 bases between. From germline, CDR1 is SEHNR and CDR2 FQNEAQ (reference sequence).

The chain couples TRBV6-1 to TRBJ2-7, with D uncertain. Germline V gene sequence: CDR1 MNHNS, CDR2 SASEGT. V was pared by 3 bases and J by 4 bases, with 7 bases between. This CDR3 is built from 12 residues. The CDR3: CASSDLPYEQYF. The CDR3 DNA is TGTGCCAGCAGTGATCTACCTTACGAGCAGTACTTC.

As regards this clonotype: A read error may account for a junction end that differs from germline. The chain employs TRBV20-1 and TRBJ2-6; maybe TRBD2 (7 bases). This CDR3 contains 16 residues. The V gene's germline CDR1 is DFQATT and CDR2 SNEGSKA (reference sequence). The CDR3 region is CSARDTRVGGANVRTF. The CDR3 DNA reads TGCAGTGCTAGAGATACGAGGGTTGGGGGGGCCAACGTCCGGACTTTC.

This clonotype was seen repeatedly, ten times or more. The genes are TRBV20-1 and TRBJ2-5; D gene ambiguous. Between the trimmed V and J ends, which lost 3 bases and 5 bases, there was a span of 7 bases. Germline CDR1 reads DFQATT; CDR2 reads SNEGSKA (reference sequence). The CDR3 has 11 amino acids. The CDR3 DNA follows: TGCAGTGCTAGTTTCCCTGAGACCCAGTACTTC. Translated, it gives CSASFPETQYF.

This clonotype came up many times. The rearrangement links TRBV19 to TRBJ2-1, with 10 bases fitting TRBD1. V trimming: 7 bases; J trimming: 6 bases; junction bases outside the gene matches: 9. CDR3 length equals 15 residues. The germline V gene encodes CDR1 LNHDA and CDR2 SQIVND (reference sequence). The CDR3 DNA sequence: TGTGCCAGTAACCCCGGGACAGGGGAAATCAATGAGCAGTTCTTC. It encodes CASNPGTGEINEQFF.

This clonotype showed up just once. This rearrangement joins TRBV3-1 to TRBJ2-7; tentative D call: TRBD1 (5 bases). The V gene lost 5 bases and the J gene lost 2 bases, with 13 bases spanning the gap. Germline lookup yields CDR1 LGHDT and CDR2 YNNKEL (reference sequence). The CDR3 runs 14 residues. The CDR3 DNA reads as TGTGCCAGCAGCGTACGTGACAGCCCCTACGAGCAGTACTTC. It translates to CASSVRDSPYEQYF.

A word on this clonotype: An end of the junction does not agree with germline; a read error may underlie this. The rearrangement joins TRBV29-1 to TRBJ1-1; 8 bases fit TRBD1. The CDR3 loop spans 15 amino acids. Germline CDR1 reads SQVTM; CDR2 reads ANQGSEA. The CDR3 here is CSIDKPDRVNTEAFF. The CDR3 DNA reads as TGCAGCATTGATAAACCGGACAGGGTAAACACTGAAGCTTTCTTT.

This clonotype was recorded at least ten times. The chain has TRBV20-1 and TRBJ2-3, with D perhaps matching TRBD2 (5 bases). This CDR3 is 13 amino acids long. V gave up 1 base and J gave up 3 bases, with 8 bases separating them. Per germline, CDR1 DFQATT and CDR2 SNEGSKA (reference sequence). For the CDR3, the DNA is TGCAGTGCTAGAGTTGGCGGGACAGATACGCAGTATTTT. It encodes CSARVGGTDTQYF.

This clonotype was observed many times. V is TRBV5-1 and J is TRBJ2-7, with TRBD2 matching 11 bases. The CDR3 has 16 amino acids. J was trimmed by 0 bases and V by 3 bases; bases with no gene match: 5. Per the germline V gene, CDR1 is SGHRS and CDR2 is YFSETQ. This chain's CDR3 is CASSYGTSGRSYEQYF. CDR3 DNA sequence: TGCGCCAGCAGCTATGGGACTAGCGGTCGCTCCTACGAGCAGTACTTC.

In its sample, this clonotype was seen a few times. The chain recombines TRBV19 with TRBJ2-3; 9 nucleotides align to TRBD2. This CDR3 comprises 17 residues. CDR1 and CDR2 from the germline V gene are LNHDA and SQIVND (reference sequence). Trimming at V came to 1 base and at J to 6 bases, leaving 11 bases not matched to a gene. The CDR3 reads CASSIGGTSGPDDTQYF. CDR3 nucleotides: TGTGCCAGTAGTATAGGAGGTACTAGCGGGCCAGATGATACGCAGTATTTT.

This clonotype was observed a handful of times. One end of the junction fails to match germline, which may point to a read error. The genes are TRBV20-1 and TRBJ1-5, with 7 positions matching TRBD1. This CDR3 spans 14 amino acids. Germline V gives CDR1 DFQATT, CDR2 SNEGSKA (reference sequence). In DNA, the CDR3 is TGCAGTGGCTCGACAGGGCCCCGCAATCAGCCCCGGCATTTT. Translated: CSGSTGPRNQPRHF.